This TCR beta chain was captured by sequencing in a study of control samples from healthy donors and cancer patients. The CDR3 totals 15 residues. V dropped 0 bases and J dropped 0 bases, with 12 bases sitting between them. CDR1 and CDR2 (germline): GTSNPN, SVGIG (reference sequence). The repertoire was sequenced with immunoSEQ multiplex PCR; TCRdb's copy has only in-frame clones and lacks some. The table shows about 180,000 clones, with roughly 92% occurring only once. The V and J genes are TRBV30 and TRBJ2-7, with a possible D match to TRBD1 (5 bases). This TCR derives from a man aged 25-45 years in good health. The sequencing input was blood. This chain's CDR3 is CAWSVGPQGSYEQYF. Here the CDR3 DNA reads TGTGCCTGGAGTGTCGGACCCCAGGGCTCCTACGAGCAGTACTTC.